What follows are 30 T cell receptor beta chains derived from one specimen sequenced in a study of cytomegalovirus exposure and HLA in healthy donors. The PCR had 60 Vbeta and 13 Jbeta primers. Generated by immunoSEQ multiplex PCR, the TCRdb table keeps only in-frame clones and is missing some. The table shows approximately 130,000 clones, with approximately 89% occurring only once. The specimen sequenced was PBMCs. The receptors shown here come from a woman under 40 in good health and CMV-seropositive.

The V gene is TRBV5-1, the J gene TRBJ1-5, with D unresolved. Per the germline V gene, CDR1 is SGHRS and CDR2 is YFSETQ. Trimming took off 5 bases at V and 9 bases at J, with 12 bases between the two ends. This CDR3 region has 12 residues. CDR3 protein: CASREGIGPQHF. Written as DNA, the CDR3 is TGCGCCAGCAGGGAGGGCATTGGGCCCCAGCATTTT.

CDR3 region: CASSLQGTGANVLTF. The CDR3 nucleotides are TGCGCCAGCAGCTTGCAGGGAACCGGGGCCAACGTCCTGACTTTC. This chain connects TRBV5-1 to TRBJ2-6, with TRBD1 as a possible D gene (5 bases). Germline CDR1 and CDR2: SGHRS and YFSETQ. This CDR3 has 15 residues. V lost 1 base to trimming and J lost 4 bases, with 9 bases between them.

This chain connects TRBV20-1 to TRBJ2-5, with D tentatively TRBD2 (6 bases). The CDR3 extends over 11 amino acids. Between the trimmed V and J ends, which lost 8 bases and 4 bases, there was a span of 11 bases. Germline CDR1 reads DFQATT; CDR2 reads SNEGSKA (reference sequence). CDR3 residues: CSRALAETQYF. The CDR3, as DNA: TGCAGTCGTGCACTAGCAGAGACCCAGTACTTC.

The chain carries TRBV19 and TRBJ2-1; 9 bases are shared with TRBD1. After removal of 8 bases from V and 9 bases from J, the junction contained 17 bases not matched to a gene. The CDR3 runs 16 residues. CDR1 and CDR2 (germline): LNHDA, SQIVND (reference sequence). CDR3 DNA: TGTGCCAGTGGGGGGACAGGGCTGAGTGGGTTATCTGAGCAGTTCTTC. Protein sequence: CASGGTGLSGLSEQFF.

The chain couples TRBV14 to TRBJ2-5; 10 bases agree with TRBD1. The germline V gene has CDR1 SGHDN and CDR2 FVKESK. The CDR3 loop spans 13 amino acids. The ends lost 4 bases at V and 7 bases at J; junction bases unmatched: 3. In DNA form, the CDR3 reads TGTGCCAGCAGCCCGGGACAGGGGAGGACCCAGTACTTC. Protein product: CASSPGQGRTQYF.

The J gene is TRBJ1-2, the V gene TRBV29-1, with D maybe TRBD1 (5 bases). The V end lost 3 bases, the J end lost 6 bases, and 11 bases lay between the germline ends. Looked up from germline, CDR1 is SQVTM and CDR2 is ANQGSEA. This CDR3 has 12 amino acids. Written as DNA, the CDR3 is TGCAGCGTTGACCCAGGGTGGGATGGCTACACCTTC. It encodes CSVDPGWDGYTF.

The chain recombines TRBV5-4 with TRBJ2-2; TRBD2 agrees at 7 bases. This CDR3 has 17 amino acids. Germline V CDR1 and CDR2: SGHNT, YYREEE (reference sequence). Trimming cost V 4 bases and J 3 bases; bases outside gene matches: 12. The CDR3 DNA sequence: TGTGCCAGCAGCCCCTGGGGAGGGCAGCTTCACACCGGGGAGCTGTTTTTT. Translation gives CASSPWGGQLHTGELFF.

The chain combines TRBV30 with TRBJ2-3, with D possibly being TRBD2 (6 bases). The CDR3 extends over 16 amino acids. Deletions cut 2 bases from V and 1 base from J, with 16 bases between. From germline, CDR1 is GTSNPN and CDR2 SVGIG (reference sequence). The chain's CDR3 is CAWSSGGALRTDTQYF. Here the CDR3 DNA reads TGTGCCTGGAGTTCGGGCGGGGCCCTACGCACAGATACGCAGTATTTT. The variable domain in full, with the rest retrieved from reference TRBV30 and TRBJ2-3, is SQTIHQWPATLVQPVGSPLSLECTVEGTSNPNLYWYRQAAGRGLQLLFYSVGIGQISSEVPQNLSASRPQDRQFILSSKKLLLSDSGFYLCAWSSGGALRTDTQYFGPGTRLTVL.

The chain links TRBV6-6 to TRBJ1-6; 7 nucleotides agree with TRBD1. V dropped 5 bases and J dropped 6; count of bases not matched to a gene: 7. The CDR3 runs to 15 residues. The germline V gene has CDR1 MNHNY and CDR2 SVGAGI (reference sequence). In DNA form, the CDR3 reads TGTGCCAGCAGTCCCCCAACAGGGGCTAATTCACCCCTCCACTTT. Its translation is CASSPPTGANSPLHF.

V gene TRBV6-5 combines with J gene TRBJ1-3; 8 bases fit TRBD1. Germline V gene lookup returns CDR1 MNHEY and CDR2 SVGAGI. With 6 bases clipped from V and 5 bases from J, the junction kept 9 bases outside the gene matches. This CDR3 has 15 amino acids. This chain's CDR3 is CASRPSGQGRNTIYF. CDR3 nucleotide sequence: TGTGCCAGCAGACCCTCCGGACAGGGCAGAAACACCATATATTTT.

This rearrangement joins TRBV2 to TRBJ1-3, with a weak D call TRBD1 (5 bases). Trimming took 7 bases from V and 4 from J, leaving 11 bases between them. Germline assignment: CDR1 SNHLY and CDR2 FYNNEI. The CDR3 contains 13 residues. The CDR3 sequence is CASKKGLGNTIYF. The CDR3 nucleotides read TGTGCCAGCAAGAAGGGGCTCGGAAACACCATATATTTT.

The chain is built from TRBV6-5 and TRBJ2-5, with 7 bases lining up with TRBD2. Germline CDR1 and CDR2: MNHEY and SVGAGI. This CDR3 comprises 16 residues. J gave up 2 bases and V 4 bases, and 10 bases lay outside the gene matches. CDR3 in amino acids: CASSSPQGGLQETQYF. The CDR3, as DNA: TGTGCCAGCAGTTCCCCCCAGGGAGGGCTTCAAGAGACCCAGTACTTC.

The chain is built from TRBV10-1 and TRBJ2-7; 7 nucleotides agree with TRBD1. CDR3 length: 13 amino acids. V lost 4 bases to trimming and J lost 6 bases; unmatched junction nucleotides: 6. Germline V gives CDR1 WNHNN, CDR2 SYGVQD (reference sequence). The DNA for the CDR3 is TGCGCCAGCAGTGGTCGACGGGACAGCGAGCAGTACTTC. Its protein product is CASSGRRDSEQYF.

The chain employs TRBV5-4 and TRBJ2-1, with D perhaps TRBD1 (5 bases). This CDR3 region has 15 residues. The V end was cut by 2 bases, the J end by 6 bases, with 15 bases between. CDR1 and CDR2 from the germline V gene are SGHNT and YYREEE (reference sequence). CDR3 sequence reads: CASSLTGALGNEQFF. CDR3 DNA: TGTGCCAGCAGCTTAACTGGGGCGCTTGGCAATGAGCAGTTCTTC.

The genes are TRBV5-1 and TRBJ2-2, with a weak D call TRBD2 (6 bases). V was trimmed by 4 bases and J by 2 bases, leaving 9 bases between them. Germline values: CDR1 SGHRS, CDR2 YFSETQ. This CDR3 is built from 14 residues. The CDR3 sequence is CASSPGVNTGELFF. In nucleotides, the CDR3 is TGCGCCAGCAGCCCGGGGGTTAACACCGGGGAGCTGTTTTTT.

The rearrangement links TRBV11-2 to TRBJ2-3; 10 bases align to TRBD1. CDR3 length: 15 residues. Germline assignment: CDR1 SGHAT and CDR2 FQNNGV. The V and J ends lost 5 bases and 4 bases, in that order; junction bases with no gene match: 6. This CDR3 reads CASSPTGQGPDTQYF. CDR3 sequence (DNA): TGTGCCAGCAGCCCGACGGGACAGGGGCCAGATACGCAGTATTTT.

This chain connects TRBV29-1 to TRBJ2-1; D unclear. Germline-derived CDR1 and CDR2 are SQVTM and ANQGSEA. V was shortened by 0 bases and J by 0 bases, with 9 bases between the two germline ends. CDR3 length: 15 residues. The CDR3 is CSVEDTITSYNEQFF. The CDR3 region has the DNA TGCAGCGTTGAAGACACAATAACCTCCTACAATGAGCAGTTCTTC.

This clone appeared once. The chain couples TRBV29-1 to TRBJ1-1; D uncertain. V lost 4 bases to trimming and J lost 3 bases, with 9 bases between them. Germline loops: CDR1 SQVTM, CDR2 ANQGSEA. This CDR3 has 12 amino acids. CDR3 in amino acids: CSVVGEDTEAFF. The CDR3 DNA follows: TGCAGCGTTGTTGGGGAGGACACTGAAGCTTTCTTT.

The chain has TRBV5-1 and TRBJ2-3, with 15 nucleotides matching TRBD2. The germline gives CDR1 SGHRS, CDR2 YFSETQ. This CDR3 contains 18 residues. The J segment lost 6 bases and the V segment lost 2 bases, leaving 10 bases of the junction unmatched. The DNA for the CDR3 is TGCGCCAGCAGCTTTGGACTAGCGGGAGGGCCGTCATGGGATACGCAGTATTTT. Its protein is CASSFGLAGGPSWDTQYF.

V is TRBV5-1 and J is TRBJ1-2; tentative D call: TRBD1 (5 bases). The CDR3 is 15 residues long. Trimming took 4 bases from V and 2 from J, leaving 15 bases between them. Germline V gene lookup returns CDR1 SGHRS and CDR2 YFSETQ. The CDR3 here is CASSPAGGVNYGYTF. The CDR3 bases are TGCGCCAGCAGCCCCGCCGGGGGGGTCAACTATGGCTACACCTTC.

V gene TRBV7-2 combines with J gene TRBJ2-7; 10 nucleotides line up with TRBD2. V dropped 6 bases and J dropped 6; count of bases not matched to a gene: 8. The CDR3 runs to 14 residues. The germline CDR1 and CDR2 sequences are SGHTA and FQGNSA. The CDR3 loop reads CASRPVGLASEQYF. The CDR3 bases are TGTGCCAGCAGACCAGTGGGACTAGCGAGCGAGCAGTACTTC.

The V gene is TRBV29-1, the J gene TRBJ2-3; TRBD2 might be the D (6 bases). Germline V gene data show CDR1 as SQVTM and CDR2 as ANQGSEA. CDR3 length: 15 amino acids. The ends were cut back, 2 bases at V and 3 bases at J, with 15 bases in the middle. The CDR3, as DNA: TGCAGCGTTGAAAGAGTGGTGGGAGGAACAGATACGCAGTATTTT. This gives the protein CSVERVVGGTDTQYF.

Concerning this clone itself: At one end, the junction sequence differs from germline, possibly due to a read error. In DNA, the CDR3 is TGTGCCTGGAGTGTAAAACGGGGGGGCACCGATACGCAGTATTTT. Protein product: CAWSVKRGGTDTQYF. The chain combines TRBV30 with TRBJ2-3; 8 bases align to TRBD2. Germline values: CDR1 GTSNPN, CDR2 SVGIG (reference sequence). This CDR3 spans 15 amino acids.

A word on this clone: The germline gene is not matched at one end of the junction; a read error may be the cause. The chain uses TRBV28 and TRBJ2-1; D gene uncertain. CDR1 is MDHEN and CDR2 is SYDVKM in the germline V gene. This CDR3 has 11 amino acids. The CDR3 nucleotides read TGTGCCAGCACCTTTTACAGTGAGCAGTTCTTC. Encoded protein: CASTFYSEQFF.

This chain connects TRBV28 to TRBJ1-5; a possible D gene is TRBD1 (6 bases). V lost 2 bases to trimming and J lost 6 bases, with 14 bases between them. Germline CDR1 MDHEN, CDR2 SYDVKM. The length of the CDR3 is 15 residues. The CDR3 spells CASSLPPQGSQPQHF. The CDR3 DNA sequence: TGTGCCAGCAGTTTACCCCCACAGGGAAGTCAGCCCCAGCATTTT.

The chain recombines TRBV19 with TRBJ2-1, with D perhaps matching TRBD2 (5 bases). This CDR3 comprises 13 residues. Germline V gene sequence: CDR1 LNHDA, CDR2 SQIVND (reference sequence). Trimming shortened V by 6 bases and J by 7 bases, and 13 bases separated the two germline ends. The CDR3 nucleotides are TGTGCCAGTAGCCGGGATCCCCGGAATGAGCAGTTCTTC. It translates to CASSRDPRNEQFF. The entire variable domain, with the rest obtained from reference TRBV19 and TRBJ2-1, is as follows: DGGITQSPKYLFRKEGQNVTLSCEQNLNHDAMYWYRQDPGQGLRLIYYSQIVNDFQKGDIAEGYSVSREKKESFPLTVTSAQKNPTAFYLCASSRDPRNEQFFGPGTRLTVL.

The CDR3 coding sequence is TGTGCCAGCAGTCCCAGCGGGAGGCCAATATACAATGAGCAGTTCTTC. The encoded protein is CASSPSGRPIYNEQFF. The chain has TRBV27 and TRBJ2-1; 9 nucleotides agree with TRBD2. The V gene's germline CDR1 is MNHEY and CDR2 SMNVEV (reference sequence). With 5 bases clipped from V and 4 bases from J, the junction kept 9 bases outside the gene matches. There are 16 residues in the CDR3.

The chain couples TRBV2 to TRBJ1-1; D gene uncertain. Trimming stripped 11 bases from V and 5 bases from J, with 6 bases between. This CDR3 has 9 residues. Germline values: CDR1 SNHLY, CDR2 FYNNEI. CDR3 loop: CARGTEAFF. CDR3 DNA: TGTGCCCGGGGAACTGAAGCTTTCTTT.

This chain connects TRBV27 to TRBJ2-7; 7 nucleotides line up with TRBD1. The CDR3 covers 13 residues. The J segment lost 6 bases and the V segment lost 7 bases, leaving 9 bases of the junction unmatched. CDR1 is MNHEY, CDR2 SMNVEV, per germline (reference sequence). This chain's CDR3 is CASTQDRFGEQYF. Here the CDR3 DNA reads TGTGCCAGCACCCAGGACAGGTTTGGCGAGCAGTACTTC.

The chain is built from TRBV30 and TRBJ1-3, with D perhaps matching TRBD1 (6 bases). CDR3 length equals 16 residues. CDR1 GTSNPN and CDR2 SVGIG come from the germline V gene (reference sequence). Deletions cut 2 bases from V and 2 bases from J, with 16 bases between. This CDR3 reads CAWSKTQGMAGNTIYF. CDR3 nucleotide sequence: TGTGCCTGGAGTAAGACTCAGGGGATGGCTGGAAACACCATATATTTT.